This T cell receptor (beta chain) was sequenced for a study of tissue T cells after allogeneic stem cell transplantation (dated by TCRdb to between 2021 and 2024). At the level of the whole study: The study profiled TCR beta repertoires across many tissues from research autopsies of patients with and without GVHD, plus mouse models of GVHD. The human arm was conducted as a prospective observational study, and neither blinding nor randomization was performed.

Notes on this clone: Its antigen is unknown. As a mouse receptor, it takes its gene names and germline sequences from the mouse. Coverage ceases 1 residue before the CDR3 finishes, and the germline J gene fills in the end.

The library came from the immunoSEQ multiplex PCR assay. TCRbeta CDR3 sequencing was performed at survey depth by Adaptive Biotechnologies, and CDR3 sequences, V/J genes, productive frequency and template counts were reported. Amplification of TCR beta CDR3 regions was performed from genomic DNA rather than from RNA. The paper's processing steps were these. Jensen-Shannon divergence was used to quantify pairwise repertoire overlap between tissues, with a value of 1 meaning complete divergence and a value of 0 meaning identical repertoires. Tissues were grouped by single-linkage agglomerative hierarchical clustering of pairwise JSD values, and the clustering results were shown as dendrograms. All patient samples were analyzed with GLIPH2 using simulation_depth 1000, kmer_min_depth 3 and cdr3_length_cutoff 8, and only groups containing more than two unique CDR3s were kept. A standardized tissue-overlap score was generated by extrapolating Jaccard GLIPH-group overlap across patients to a standard repertoire size of 1000 clones. Linear mixed-effect models, with tissue included as a fixed effect and individual included as a random effect, were used to assess associations of diversity with clinical or experimental variables. Entries here come from immuneACCESS through TCRdb and include only in-frame sequences with V and J called. Some clones fail to appear in such tables; in the studies checked, an unresolved V gene covers under half of the shortfall, and the cause of the remainder is unknown. D and trimming come from the DNA, and the V and J calls and clone size come from that table. The sample contains fewer than 10,000 clones, around 48% of them found a single time. The leading ten clones occupy around 7% of the sample.

Findings and caveats that apply to the study as a whole: Few T cell clones were found to be shared across patients, but shared repertoire signatures across patients were revealed in a tissue-specific fashion by motif-based clustering. In both patients and mice, T cells from blood and spleen picked up only a limited part of the TCR repertoire that was detected in tissues. The study did not establish which tissue TCRs were alloreactive or antigen-specific, and some clones may have been host cells that persisted. A small and clinically heterogeneous patient cohort was studied, and sampling depth was acknowledged as a limitation. Within patients, how anatomically similar tissues were was a major factor shaping TCR repertoire composition, regardless of disease or transplant status.

The CDR1 and CDR2 encoded by the germline V gene are SGHND and FRSKSL. Inclusive of the bounding cysteine and phenylalanine, the CDR3 is 13 residues long. The CDR3 was read in part: 36 bases, with the frame set at base 1. V drops 5 bases and J drops 1 base, leaving 8 bases in between. Explained via the paper, the time point label denotes: mouse harvest day 7 after allogeneic transplant. Each mouse graft, delivered by tail vein injection, combined 10^6 splenic CD5+ T cells with 10^7 T-cell-depleted bone marrow cells. To model GVHD in mice, a major MHC-mismatch B6 (H2b) into BALB/c (H2d) model was used, and tissues were profiled at day 7 or 14. On day 7 or 14 post-transplant, mouse tissues and retro-orbital blood were harvested with separate sterile tools for each animal, and livers were flushed beforehand. Before genomic DNA isolation with the DNeasy Blood & Tissue Kit, mouse tissues were minced using razor blades in buffered saline.

The chain couples TRBV15 to TRBJ1-1, and perhaps TRBD1 as D gene, on 5 matching bases. This receptor was identified in a female BALB/c mouse given C57BL/6 T cells with graft-versus-host disease after an allogeneic hematopoietic cell transplant. The sequencing sample was made of gut tissue. The CDR3 has the sequence CASSLGQNTEVFF. The covered CDR3 bases are TGTGCCAGCAGTCTCGGACAAAACACAGAAGTCTTC. Full variable domain (CDR3 extended with the reference TRBV15 and TRBJ1-1 proteins): DAGVTQTPRHEVAEKGQTIILKCEPVSGHNDLFWYRQTKIQGLELLSYFRSKSLMEDGGAFKDRFKAEMLNSSFSTLKIQPTEPKDSAVYLCASSLGQNTEVFFGKGTRLTVV.